Below are 25 T cell receptor beta chains sequenced from a single sample in a study of regulatory T cells in long-lasting Graves disease. As for time point: persistent/refractory GD, antithyroid drugs over 5 years with positive TRAb. Construction of the TCR library relied on RNA isolated from PBMCs. The TCR beta library used iRepertoire HTBI primers with Arm-PCR amplification of CDR3. One entry per CDR3 protein results from TCRdb running MiXCR on the multiplex PCR reads. The repertoire holds hundreds of thousands of distinct CDR3 sequences, with roughly a fifth as singletons. The sequences come from peripheral blood mononuclear cells (PBMCs), collected when the disease was refractory, from a patient treated with antithyroid drugs. The source is a female donor with Graves disease.

This clonotype was counted only a few times. A read error may account for a junction end that differs from germline. This chain joins TRBV9 and TRBJ1-5, with 8 bases matching TRBD1. This CDR3 region has 17 residues. Germline V gene sequence: CDR1 SGDLS, CDR2 YYNGEE. The CDR3 spells CASSVGPTGGSDQPQHF. The CDR3 DNA sequence: TGTGCCAGCAGCGTGGGTCCAACAGGGGGTAGCGATCAGCCCCAGCATTTT.

The chain employs TRBV3-1 and TRBJ2-7; TRBD2 matches 8 bases. The V segment lost 1 base and the J segment 0 bases; nucleotides outside the gene matches: 8. The CDR3 is 17 amino acids. Germline lookup yields CDR1 LGHDT and CDR2 YNNKEL (reference sequence). As DNA, the CDR3 is TGTGCCAGCAGCCAAGTACACCTAGCGGGTTACTCCTACGAGCAGTACTTC. This encodes CASSQVHLAGYSYEQYF.

This clonotype has more than one count but fewer than ten. The V and J genes are TRBV27 and TRBJ1-6; D remains ambiguous. There are 16 residues in the CDR3. Germline assignment: CDR1 MNHEY and CDR2 SMNVEV (reference sequence). Trimming took off 2 bases at V and 14 bases at J, with 22 bases between the two ends. CDR3 protein: CASSLVLQSDPLALHF. The CDR3 DNA follows: TGTGCCAGCAGTTTAGTGTTACAGTCCGACCCTTTAGCCCTCCACTTT.

The V and J genes are TRBV7-9 and TRBJ1-1; 10 bases line up with TRBD1. J gave up 0 bases and V 3 bases, and 4 bases lay outside the gene matches. Germline assignment: CDR1 SEHNR and CDR2 FQNEAQ (reference sequence). This CDR3 has 16 residues. This chain's CDR3 is CASSFRTGGVNTEAFF. In nucleotides, the CDR3 is TGTGCCAGCAGCTTCAGGACAGGGGGTGTGAACACTGAAGCTTTCTTT.

A note on this clonotype: Compared with germline, one end of the junction differs, possibly owing to a read error. The gene calls are TRBV15 and TRBJ2-7; the D gene could be TRBD1 or TRBD2 (5 bases each). The CDR3 is made up of 18 amino acids. Looked up from germline, CDR1 is LNHNV and CDR2 is YYDKDF (reference sequence). The CDR3 DNA reads TGTGCCATCAGCAGAGATCGGGGCCGGACGGCAGACTATTACGAGCAGTACTTC. It encodes CAISRDRGRTADYYEQYF. The full variable domain, with the rest looked up from reference TRBV15 and TRBJ2-7, is DAMVIQNPRYQVTQFGKPVTLSCSQTLNHNVMYWYQQKSSQAPKLLFHYYDKDFNNEADTPDNFQSRRPNTSFCFLDIRSPGLGDTAMYLCAISRDRGRTADYYEQYFGPGTRLTVT.

To note about this clonotype: Being one base from a much bigger clone, this may be a read error. The genes are TRBV30 and TRBJ1-1; 7 bases agree with TRBD1. The CDR3 contains 14 residues. Germline V gene data show CDR1 as GTSNPN and CDR2 as SVGIG (reference sequence). The CDR3, as DNA: TGTGCCTGGGAATACGGGACAGTGAACACTGAAGCTTCCTTT. Its protein product is CAWEYGTVNTEASF.

This clonotype was observed a handful of times. The chain has TRBV6-1 and TRBJ2-7; TRBD2 matches at 7 bases. Germline CDR1 and CDR2: MNHNS and SASEGT. The CDR3 spans 12 residues. The J segment lost 6 bases and the V segment lost 7 bases, leaving 6 bases of the junction unmatched. The CDR3 DNA is TGTGCCAGCATGGAGCGGGGAAGCGAGCAGTACTTC. Its protein is CASMERGSEQYF.

This clonotype was counted many times. As DNA, the CDR3 is TGTGCCAGCAGTAGAAGACTCGGGACAGGGAGTAACGAGCAGTACTTC. This codes for CASSRRLGTGSNEQYF. This sequence joins TRBV12-3 or TRBV12-4 and TRBJ2-7, with 9 nucleotides matching TRBD1. CDR3 length: 16 amino acids. The V segment lost 5 bases and the J segment 5 bases; nucleotides outside the gene matches: 13.

This clonotype was picked up many times. The genes are TRBV6-5 and TRBJ1-2; 8 bases agree with TRBD1. CDR1 is MNHEY, CDR2 SVGAGI, per germline. The CDR3 extends over 14 amino acids. Trimming at V came to 0 bases and at J to 6 bases, leaving 3 bases not matched to a gene. As DNA, the CDR3 is TGTGCCAGCAGTTACTCGAAGACAGGGGATGGCTACACCTTC. Its protein is CASSYSKTGDGYTF.

The chain combines TRBV27 with TRBJ1-3; the D is unclear. The ends were cut back, 7 bases at V and 0 bases at J, with 4 bases in the middle. Germline V CDR1 and CDR2: MNHEY, SMNVEV (reference sequence). This CDR3 is 12 amino acids long. This chain's CDR3 is CASTFSGNTIYF. Here the CDR3 DNA reads TGTGCCAGCACATTCTCTGGAAACACCATATATTTT.

This chain uses TRBV6-2 or TRBV6-3 with TRBJ1-1; no reliable D call. Germline V lookup: CDR1 MNHEY, CDR2 SVGEGT. The CDR3 contains 12 residues. Trimming took 6 bases from V and 3 from J, leaving 8 bases between them. The CDR3 loop reads CASRVKDTEAFF. The CDR3, as DNA: TGTGCCAGCAGGGTGAAGGACACTGAAGCTTTCTTT.

This clonotype has at least ten counts. The V call is TRBV11-1, the J call TRBJ1-2; TRBD1 is a possible D gene (5 bases). The V gene's germline CDR1 is SGHAT and CDR2 FQDESV (reference sequence). The CDR3 totals 12 residues. Deletions cut 8 bases from V and 4 bases from J, with 11 bases between. CDR3 in amino acids: CASRGMGYGYTF. CDR3 sequence (DNA): TGTGCCAGCCGGGGCATGGGCTATGGCTACACCTTC.

Only a few counts were recorded for this clonotype. The CDR3 protein is CASSFEQGPIDKVDQPQHF. The CDR3 nucleotides are TGTGCCAGCAGCTTCGAACAGGGTCCGATAGATAAAGTAGATCAGCCCCAGCATTTT. The chain links TRBV7-3 to TRBJ1-5; tentatively, D is TRBD1 (6 bases). Germline-derived CDR1 and CDR2 are SGHTA and FQGTGA. The CDR3 runs 19 residues. V was pared by 3 bases and J by 5 bases, with 26 bases between.

This chain joins TRBV29-1 and TRBJ2-2, with TRBD1 matching 9 bases. The CDR3 totals 14 residues. CDR1 is SQVTM, CDR2 ANQGSEA, per germline. With V trimmed by 6 bases and J by 5 bases, 7 bases remained unmatched. The CDR3 sequence is CSVLQGAGTGELFF. CDR3 coding DNA: TGCAGCGTATTACAGGGGGCTGGGACCGGGGAGCTGTTTTTT.

This chain uses TRBV7-3 with TRBJ2-7; weak D call: TRBD2 (6 bases). V was clipped by 1 base and J by 1 base, with 11 bases between them. Germline V gives CDR1 SGHTA, CDR2 FQGTGA. The CDR3 runs to 15 residues. The CDR3 nucleotides are TGTGCCAGCAGCTTAAACGGCGGGGCTTCCTACGAGCAGTACTTC. It yields the protein CASSLNGGASYEQYF. Looking up the rest from reference TRBV7-3 and TRBJ2-7 gives the full variable domain: GAGVSQTPSNKVTEKGKYVELRCDPISGHTALYWYRQSLGQGPEFLIYFQGTGAADDSGLPNDRFFAVRPEGSVSTLKIQRTERGDSAVYLCASSLNGGASYEQYFGPGTRLTVT.

This clonotype was counted many times. The chain employs TRBV28 and TRBJ1-4; tentative D call: TRBD1 (6 bases). V gave up 3 bases and J gave up 5 bases, with 13 bases separating them. The CDR3 is made up of 15 amino acids. CDR1 and CDR2 (germline): MDHEN, SYDVKM. The DNA for the CDR3 is TGTGCCAGCAGTTTGAGTGGCAGGGGCAATGAAAAACTGTTTTTT. It is translated as CASSLSGRGNEKLFF.

Many counts were recorded for this clonotype. The rearrangement links TRBV28 to TRBJ1-1; TRBD1 agrees at 7 bases. Germline lookup yields CDR1 MDHEN and CDR2 SYDVKM. This CDR3 is 14 amino acids long. V shed 6 bases, J shed 3 bases, and the junction held 7 bases outside the gene matches. Here the CDR3 DNA reads TGTGCCAGCAGACCAGGACAGGATTACACTGAAGCTTTCTTT. It translates to CASRPGQDYTEAFF. Full variable domain (outside the CDR3, taken from reference TRBV28 and TRBJ1-1): DVKVTQSSRYLVKRTGEKVFLECVQDMDHENMFWYRQDPGLGLRLIYFSYDVKMKEKGDIPEGYSVSREKKERFSLILESASTNQTSMYLCASRPGQDYTEAFFGQGTRLTVV.

The chain links TRBV6-2 or TRBV6-3 to TRBJ1-6; D is possibly TRBD1 (5 bases). The CDR3 is 15 amino acids. Germline lookup yields CDR1 MNHEY and CDR2 SVGEGT. The V end was cut by 5 bases, the J end by 9 bases, with 17 bases between. This CDR3 is CASSEGGGRVSPLHF. As DNA, the CDR3 is TGTGCCAGCAGTGAAGGTGGGGGTCGGGTTTCACCCCTCCACTTT.

The rearrangement links TRBV28 to TRBJ1-2; TRBD1 matches at 8 bases. The CDR3 is 12 residues long. Germline CDR1 is MDHEN and CDR2 is SYDVKM. Trimming removed 10 bases from V and 7 bases from J; junction bases left unmatched: 8. The CDR3 loop is CAIPRQGFGYTF. DNA of the CDR3: TGTGCCATCCCCCGACAGGGGTTTGGCTACACCTTC.

This rearrangement joins TRBV28 to TRBJ2-3, with 8 bases lining up with TRBD2. CDR3 length equals 17 residues. Germline CDR1 is MDHEN and CDR2 is SYDVKM. Trimming cost V 3 bases and J 6 bases; bases outside gene matches: 14. In DNA, the CDR3 is TGTGCCAGCAGTTTCCCCTGGGCTAGCGGGTCCCCCGATACGCAGTATTTT. Its protein product is CASSFPWASGSPDTQYF.

Of note for this clonotype: A much larger clone is a single base away; this may be a read error. The V and J genes are TRBV27 and TRBJ1-4, with 9 positions matching TRBD1. This CDR3 is built from 14 residues. J gave up 7 bases and V 10 bases, and 10 bases lay outside the gene matches. Germline V gene data show CDR1 as MNHEY and CDR2 as SMNVEV (reference sequence). CDR3 sequence reads: CATRPGTGREKLFF. CDR3 DNA: TGTGCCACCAGGCCCGGGACAGGGCGTGAAAAACTGTTTTTT.

The CDR3 is CANNPGTGGETQYF. The CDR3 region has the DNA TGTGCCAACAACCCCGGGACAGGGGGAGAGACCCAGTACTTC. J is TRBJ2-5 and V is TRBV12-3 or TRBV12-4; TRBD1 matches 11 bases. V shed 10 bases, J shed 4 bases, and the junction held 8 bases outside the gene matches. This CDR3 is built from 14 residues.

This clonotype has more than one count but fewer than ten. The rearrangement uses TRBV18 and TRBJ1-6; unclear D gene. CDR1 is KGHSH and CDR2 is LQKENI in the germline V gene. V was clipped by 2 bases and J by 18 bases, with 23 bases between them. The CDR3 has 15 residues. CDR3 bases: TGTGCCAGCTCACCAGAAAGGAGCTCCTATAATTCACCCCACTTT. Protein product: CASSPERSSYNSPHF.

Here the CDR3 DNA reads TGTGCCAGCAGACGATTGACAGGGGAAATCAATTCACCCCTCCACTTT. Translated, it gives CASRRLTGEINSPLHF. The chain employs TRBV6-2 or TRBV6-3 and TRBJ1-6; 8 nucleotides agree with TRBD1. Per germline, CDR1 MNHEY and CDR2 SVGEGT. J lost 7 bases, V lost 6 bases, and 11 bases had no gene match. This CDR3 is 16 amino acids long.

The rearrangement joins TRBV6-1 to TRBJ1-6; 9 bases map to TRBD1. CDR1 MNHNS and CDR2 SASEGT come from the germline V gene. After removal of 5 bases from V and 2 bases from J, the junction contained 10 bases not matched to a gene. The CDR3 has 18 residues. The CDR3 DNA follows: TGTGCCAGCAGTCGGGACAGGGCGTCGAGCCCCTATAATTCACCCCTCCACTTT. Translating it yields CASSRDRASSPYNSPLHF.